The present TCR beta chain was sequenced within a study of shared clonotypes between healthy human individuals. Points from the study as a whole: Sampling used blood alone; tissue repertoires probably differ. The authors expected sequencing depth to affect clonotype sharing among donors.

Genomic DNA for unsorted samples was obtained from around 94 million PBMCs. Each cell subset's genomic DNA was divided evenly among several immunoSEQ plates. Generated by immunoSEQ multiplex PCR, the TCRdb table keeps only in-frame clones and is missing some. The sample contains around 440,000 clones, roughly three quarters of which appear only once. The length of the CDR3 is 12 residues. In germline, CDR1 is SQVTM, CDR2 ANQGSEA. The V end lost 1 base, the J end lost 6 bases, and 10 bases lay between the germline ends. On this clone: Its antigen remains unidentified.

The J gene is TRBJ2-7, the V gene TRBV29-1; D unclear. The sequencing input was PBMCs. The TCR sequence derives from a woman in her thirties or forties in good health. Some clones in this sample may be carry-over from other donors' samples. CDR3 loop: CSVEGGRGEQYF. The CDR3 DNA follows: TGCAGCGTTGAAGGCGGCCGCGGCGAGCAGTACTTC.